This note documents a single TCR beta chain sequence. The CDR3 extends over 12 amino acids. The V gene's germline CDR1 is GTSNPN and CDR2 SVGIG (reference sequence). V lost 6 bases, J lost 6 bases, and 7 bases stayed unmatched. This sample was taken from a study of blood T cell repertoires in COVID-19. The assay was immunoSEQ multiplex PCR, and TCRdb's table has in-frame clones only and misses some. This sample has 200,000 to 250,000 clones, with over 80% found just once. The material sequenced was peripheral blood. The V gene is TRBV30, the J gene TRBJ2-7, with 8 bases that match TRBD1. This clonotype originated in a woman in her 70s with active or convalescent COVID-19. The CDR3 loop is CACLRTGSEQYF. The CDR3 region has the DNA TGTGCCTGTCTCCGGACAGGGAGCGAGCAGTACTTC. Variable domain in full (rest from reference TRBV30 and TRBJ2-7): SQTIHQWPATLVQPVGSPLSLECTVEGTSNPNLYWYRQAAGRGLQLLFYSVGIGQISSEVPQNLSASRPQDRQFILSSKKLLLSDSGFYLCACLRTGSEQYFGPGTRLTVT.